This is a list of T cell receptor beta chains from one sample in a study of blood T cell repertoires in COVID-19. Repertoires were generated with immunoSEQ multiplex PCR, while TCRdb's copy carries only in-frame clones and drops some. The table lists some 180,000 clones, approximately 83% of them singletons. The specimen sequenced was peripheral blood. The receptor set was obtained from an elderly woman with acute or convalescent COVID-19. CDR3s include the opening cysteine and the closing phenylalanine or tryptophan. The order of the fields is J gene, clone size, V gene, CDR3 protein. Only part of the rows carry a size: once, few, many, or a class if the clone is expanded.

j_gene: TRBJ1-1
abundance: -
v_gene: TRBV27
CDR3aa: CASSSFYRAKNTEAFF

j_gene: TRBJ1-5
abundance: -
v_gene: TRBV19
CDR3aa: CASSIGSGMNQPQHF

j_gene: TRBJ1-4
abundance: -
v_gene: TRBV2
CDR3aa: CASSVDRGPEKLFF

j_gene: TRBJ2-1
abundance: -
v_gene: TRBV10-1
CDR3aa: CASSAQGGGNEQFF

j_gene: TRBJ1-2
abundance: -
v_gene: TRBV4-1
CDR3aa: CASSQPYRGFGGYTF

j_gene: TRBJ2-5
abundance: -
v_gene: TRBV15
CDR3aa: CATSIDRGPETQYF

j_gene: TRBJ2-3
abundance: -
v_gene: TRBV6-5
CDR3aa: CASTPSPGAGDTQYF

j_gene: TRBJ2-7
abundance: -
v_gene: TRBV19
CDR3aa: CASSKTGGLVREQYF

j_gene: TRBJ2-1
abundance: -
v_gene: TRBV3-1/TRBV3-2
CDR3aa: CASSQDRVVSGSTINEQFF

j_gene: TRBJ2-1
abundance: -
v_gene: TRBV9
CDR3aa: CASSVGGRESKNEQFF

j_gene: TRBJ2-5
abundance: -
v_gene: TRBV7-9
CDR3aa: CASSLRLAGVNREETQYF

j_gene: TRBJ2-7
abundance: -
v_gene: TRBV27
CDR3aa: CASSFTRLYEQYF

j_gene: TRBJ2-7
abundance: many
v_gene: TRBV6-6
CDR3aa: CASSVDTNSYEQYF

j_gene: TRBJ1-5
abundance: -
v_gene: TRBV7-8
CDR3aa: CASSTRTGKAQHF

j_gene: TRBJ2-7
abundance: once
v_gene: TRBV5-6
CDR3aa: CASSFLGAPDYEQYF

j_gene: TRBJ2-3
abundance: -
v_gene: TRBV5-4
CDR3aa: CASSAGQGPDTQYF

j_gene: TRBJ2-3
abundance: -
v_gene: TRBV14
CDR3aa: CASSRFGTTHTDTQYF

j_gene: TRBJ1-3
abundance: -
v_gene: TRBV6-4
CDR3aa: CASRSRGRVGNTIYF

j_gene: TRBJ2-5
abundance: -
v_gene: TRBV7-8
CDR3aa: CASSAGGGALETQYF

j_gene: TRBJ2-1
abundance: -
v_gene: TRBV25-1
CDR3aa: CASSESLGGASTNEQFF

j_gene: TRBJ1-5
abundance: -
v_gene: TRBV27
CDR3aa: CASSPTTGDGSNQPQHF

j_gene: TRBJ2-2
abundance: -
v_gene: TRBV11-3
CDR3aa: CASSKEGTSSVGELFF

j_gene: TRBJ2-7
abundance: -
v_gene: TRBV18
CDR3aa: CASSPPGLPHGQYF

j_gene: TRBJ1-6
abundance: -
v_gene: TRBV7-2
CDR3aa: CASSTDPNYRGTGNSPLHF

j_gene: TRBJ2-7
abundance: -
v_gene: TRBV15
CDR3aa: CATSRESDEQYF